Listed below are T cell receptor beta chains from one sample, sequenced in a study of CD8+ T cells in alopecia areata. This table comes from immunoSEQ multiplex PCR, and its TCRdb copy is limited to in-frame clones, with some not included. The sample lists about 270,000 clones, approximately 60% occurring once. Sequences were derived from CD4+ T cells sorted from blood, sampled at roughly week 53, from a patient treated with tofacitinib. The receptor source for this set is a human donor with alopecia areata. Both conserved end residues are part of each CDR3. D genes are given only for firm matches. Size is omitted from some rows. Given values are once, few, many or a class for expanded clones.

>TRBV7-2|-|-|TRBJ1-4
TGTGCCAGCAGCTTAGGTGGGGACGGCTTAACATTGTTTTTT
CASSLGGDGLTLFF
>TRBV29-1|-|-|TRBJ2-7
TGCAGCGTCCAGGGTGGTCCCTACGAGCAGTACTTC
CSVQGGPYEQYF
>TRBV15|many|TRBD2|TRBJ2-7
TGTGCCACCAGCAGAGATCCGGGGGGCTCCTACGAGCAGTACTTC
CATSRDPGGSYEQYF
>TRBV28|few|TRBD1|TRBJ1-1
TGTGCCGTACCCACGAGGGGGCCACGGACTGAAGCTTTCTTT
CAVPTRGPRTEAFF
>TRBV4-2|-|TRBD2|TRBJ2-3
TGTGCCAGCAGCGCACTAGCGGGGGGGCCCCGCACAGATACGCAGTATTTT
CASSALAGGPRTDTQYF
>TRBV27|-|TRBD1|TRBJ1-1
TGTGCCAGCAGTTTACAGGGGGCCGGGAACACTGAAGCTTTCTTT
CASSLQGAGNTEAFF
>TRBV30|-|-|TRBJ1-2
TGTGCCTGGACCGTGGCCCTCTATGGCTACACCTTC
CAWTVALYGYTF
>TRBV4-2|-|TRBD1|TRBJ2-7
TGTGCCAGCAGCCGCTTCCCGCCGGGACAGGGGGAAGGCGAGCAGTACTTC
CASSRFPPGQGEGEQYF
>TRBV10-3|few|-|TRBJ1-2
TGTGCCATCAGGACCGCAATCAACAACAGGGATGGCTACACCTTC
CAIRTAINNRDGYTF
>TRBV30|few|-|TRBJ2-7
TGTGCCTGGAGTGTGCAGGACTACGAGCAGTACTTC
CAWSVQDYEQYF
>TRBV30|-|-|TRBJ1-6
TGTGCCTGGAGTGTACCTAATTCACCCCTCCACTTT
CAWSVPNSPLHF
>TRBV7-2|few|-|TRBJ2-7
TGTGCCAGCACCCGGGGGCCGGCCTACGAGCAGTACTTC
CASTRGPAYEQYF
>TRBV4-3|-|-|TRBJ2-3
TGCGCCAGCAGCCAAGACCAGCGCACAGATACGCAGTATTTT
CASSQDQRTDTQYF
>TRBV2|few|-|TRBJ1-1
TGTGCCAGCAGTGGGGACACTGAAGCTTTCTTT
CASSGDTEAFF
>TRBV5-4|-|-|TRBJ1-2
TGTGCCAGCAGCTCCGGGAGTTGGACGTCCGGCTACACCTTC
CASSSGSWTSGYTF
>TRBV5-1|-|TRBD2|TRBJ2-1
TGCGCCAGCAGCTTCCAAGCGGGAAGCAATGAGCAGTTCTTC
CASSFQAGSNEQFF
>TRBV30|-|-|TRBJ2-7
TGTGCCTGGAGTGTTATACGGGGGCCCTACGAGCAGTACTTC
CAWSVIRGPYEQYF
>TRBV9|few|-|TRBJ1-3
TGTGCCAGCAGCGTAGGAGGGAATGGAAACACCATATATTTT
CASSVGGNGNTIYF
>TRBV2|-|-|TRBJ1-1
TGTGCCAGCAGAGGGGGTACTGAAGCTTTCTTT
CASRGGTEAFF
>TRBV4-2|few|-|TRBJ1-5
TGTGCCAGCAGCCAAGTAGGGCGGGGAGAAGGTTATCAGCCCCAGCATTTT
CASSQVGRGEGYQPQHF
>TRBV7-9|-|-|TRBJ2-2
TGTGCCAGCAGCGCAGACGGGACGACTAACACCGGGGAGCTGTTTTTT
CASSADGTTNTGELFF
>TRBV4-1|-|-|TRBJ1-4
TGCGCCAGCAGCCAAGGTCCAGCGGCAACTAATGAAAAACTGTTTTTT
CASSQGPAATNEKLFF
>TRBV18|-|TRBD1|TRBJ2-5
TGTGCCAGCTCACAAACAACTCAGGGGGAAGAGACCCAGTACTTC
CASSQTTQGEETQYF
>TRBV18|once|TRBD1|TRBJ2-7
TGTGCCAGCTCACCAGACAGGGGGGGCGAGCAGTACTTC
CASSPDRGGEQYF
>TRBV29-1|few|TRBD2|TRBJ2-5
TGCAGCGCGGCCGCGACTAGCGGGGACGAGACCCAGTACTTC
CSAAATSGDETQYF
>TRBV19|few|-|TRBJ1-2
TGTGCCAGTAGTAGCCGCGGACGGGACGGGGGGCGTAACTATGGCTACACCTTC
CASSSRGRDGGRNYGYTF
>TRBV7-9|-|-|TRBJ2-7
TGTGCCAGCAGCTTGGAACGGGAAGTCTCCTACGAGCAGTACTTC
CASSLEREVSYEQYF
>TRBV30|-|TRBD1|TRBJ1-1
TGTGCCTGGAGCTCCCAGGGGGTTCGATCGAACACTGAAGCTTTCTTT
CAWSSQGVRSNTEAFF
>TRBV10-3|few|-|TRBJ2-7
TGTGCCATCAGTGAGTCGCTCAGCCCAGGCTACGAGCAGTACTTC
CAISESLSPGYEQYF
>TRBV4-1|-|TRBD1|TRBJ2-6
TGCGCCAGCAGCCAGGCAGGGGGTATTACGGGGGCCAACGTCCTGACTTTC
CASSQAGGITGANVLTF